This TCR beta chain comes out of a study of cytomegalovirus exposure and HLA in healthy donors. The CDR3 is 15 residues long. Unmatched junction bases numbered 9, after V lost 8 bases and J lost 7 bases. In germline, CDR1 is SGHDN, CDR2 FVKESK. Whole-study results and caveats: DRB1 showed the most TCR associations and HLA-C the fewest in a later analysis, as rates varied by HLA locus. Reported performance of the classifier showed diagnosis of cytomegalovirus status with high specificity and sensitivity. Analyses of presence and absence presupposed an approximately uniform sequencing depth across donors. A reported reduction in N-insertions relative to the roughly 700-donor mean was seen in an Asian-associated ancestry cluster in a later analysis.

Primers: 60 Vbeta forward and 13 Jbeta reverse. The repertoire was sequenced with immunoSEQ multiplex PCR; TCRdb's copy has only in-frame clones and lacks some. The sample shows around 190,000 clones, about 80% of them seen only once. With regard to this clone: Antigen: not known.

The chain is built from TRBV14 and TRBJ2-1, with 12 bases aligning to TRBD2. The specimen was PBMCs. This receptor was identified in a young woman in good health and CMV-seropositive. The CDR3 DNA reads TGTGCCAGCGGGACTAGCGGGTTGGACCCAAATGAGCAGTTCTTC. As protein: CASGTSGLDPNEQFF. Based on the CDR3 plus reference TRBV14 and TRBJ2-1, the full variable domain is EAGVTQFPSHSVIEKGQTVTLRCDPISGHDNLYWYRRVMGKEIKFLLHFVKESKQDESGMPNNRFLAERTGGTYSTLKVQPAELEDSGVYFCASGTSGLDPNEQFFGPGTRLTVL.